A single sample is the source of the 27 T cell receptor beta chains below, sequenced in a study of early T cells in non-severe SARS-CoV-2 infection. MiXCR, run by TCRdb on the 5' RACE reads, gives a single entry per CDR3 protein. The profile shows tens of thousands of distinct CDR3 sequences, roughly 10% of them singletons. The sample in question was whole blood, obtained at baseline. Receptors were obtained from an adult who was a healthcare worker with PCR-confirmed SARS-CoV-2 infection or an uninfected control (not recorded which).

The table lists this clonotype with many counts. The chain uses TRBV4-3 and TRBJ2-6; perhaps TRBD1 as D (6 bases). The V gene's germline CDR1 is LGHNA and CDR2 YSLEER. The CDR3 consists of 16 residues. V lost 6 bases to trimming and J lost 4 bases, with 16 bases between them. CDR3 amino acids: CASSGSTGTGANVLTF. The CDR3 region has the DNA TGCGCCAGCAGTGGATCTACAGGGACAGGGGCCAACGTCCTGACTTTC.

This clonotype appeared a few times. The chain is built from TRBV29-1 and TRBJ1-3; weak D call: TRBD1 (6 bases). This CDR3 spans 15 amino acids. The V and J ends lost 5 bases and 0 bases respectively, with 14 bases between them. CDR1 is SQVTM and CDR2 is ANQGSEA in the germline V gene. The CDR3 loop reads CSVTPEGGSGNTIYF. DNA for the CDR3: TGCAGCGTTACTCCCGAGGGGGGCTCTGGAAACACCATATATTTT. Drawing the rest from reference TRBV29-1 and TRBJ1-3, the complete variable domain is SAVISQKPSRDICQRGTSLTIQCQVDSQVTMMFWYRQQPGQSLTLIATANQGSEATYESGFVIDKFPISRPNLTFSTLTVSNMSPEDSSIYLCSVTPEGGSGNTIYFGEGSWLTVV.

At least ten counts were recorded for this clonotype. V and J are TRBV18 and TRBJ2-5; tentatively, D is TRBD2 (6 bases). Trimming shortened V by 3 bases and J by 1 base, and 9 bases separated the two germline ends. The CDR3 extends over 14 amino acids. Germline lookup yields CDR1 KGHSH and CDR2 LQKENI. The DNA of the CDR3 is TGTGCCAGCTCACCGTCTAGCGCCCAAGAGACCCAGTACTTC. Translated, it gives CASSPSSAQETQYF.

This clonotype was counted a few times. This chain links TRBV5-1 with TRBJ2-7; D might be TRBD2 (5 bases). CDR1 SGHRS and CDR2 YFSETQ come from the germline V gene. The CDR3 runs 14 residues. V lost 4 bases to trimming and J lost 0 bases, with 11 bases between them. The CDR3 nucleotides read TGCGCCAGCAGCACGGTAGCGAGCTCCTACGAGCAGTACTTC. The encoded protein is CASSTVASSYEQYF.

This chain connects TRBV6-6 to TRBJ2-7, with D unresolved. Germline V gene sequence: CDR1 MNHNY, CDR2 SVGAGI (reference sequence). This CDR3 comprises 15 residues. Trimming pared 0 bases from V and 3 bases from J, leaving 12 bases between. CDR3 region: CASSYSKFRSYEQYF. The CDR3 bases are TGTGCCAGCAGTTACTCGAAGTTCCGGAGCTACGAGCAGTACTTC.

In this sample, this clonotype turned up a few times. The V and J genes are TRBV5-4 and TRBJ2-5, with TRBD1 matching over 7 bases. Germline CDR1 reads SGHNT; CDR2 reads YYREEE (reference sequence). The CDR3 is 15 residues long. The ends lost 4 bases at V and 1 base at J; junction bases unmatched: 7. CDR3 residues: CASSRMTGSQETQYF. CDR3 sequence (DNA): TGTGCCAGCAGCCGGATGACAGGGTCCCAAGAGACCCAGTACTTC.

V and J are TRBV20-1 and TRBJ1-1; TRBD1 might be the D (6 bases). The CDR3 runs 12 residues. From germline, CDR1 is DFQATT and CDR2 SNEGSKA (reference sequence). V was shortened by 3 bases and J by 8 bases, with 13 bases between the two germline ends. The CDR3 DNA reads TGCAGTGCTAGCTGGGGGGGCAAGGAAGCTTTCTTT. It translates to CSASWGGKEAFF.

There are a few counts of this clonotype. The J gene is TRBJ2-3, the V gene TRBV6-2 or TRBV6-3, with TRBD2 matching 11 bases. V was pared by 10 bases and J by 2 bases, with 5 bases of the junction left unmatched. The CDR3 contains 14 residues. Per germline, CDR1 MNHEY and CDR2 SVGEGT. The CDR3 loop reads CAMSSGGSTDTQYF. As DNA, the CDR3 is TGTGCCATGTCTAGCGGGGGGTCCACAGATACGCAGTATTTT.

This clonotype was seen a few times. The V and J genes are TRBV12-3 or TRBV12-4 and TRBJ2-5, with D perhaps TRBD2 (6 bases). The ends were cut back, 0 bases at V and 5 bases at J, with 16 bases in the middle. The CDR3 spans 16 residues. The CDR3 bases are TGTGCCAGCAGTTTAGCGCCGAAGGGGAGGTCGGAGACCCAGTACTTC. Encoded protein: CASSLAPKGRSETQYF.

This clonotype showed up just a few times. CDR3 amino acids: CASSLIGELFF. The CDR3 nucleotides read TGTGCCAGCAGCTTAATCGGGGAGCTGTTTTTT. V usage is TRBV7-9 and J usage is TRBJ2-2; D gene uncertain. The CDR3 is made up of 11 amino acids. Between the trimmed V and J ends, which lost 2 bases and 7 bases, there was a span of 2 bases. The germline V gene encodes CDR1 SEHNR and CDR2 FQNEAQ (reference sequence).

The chain joins TRBV29-1 to TRBJ2-6; 8 bases align to TRBD1. Germline V gene lookup returns CDR1 SQVTM and CDR2 ANQGSEA. The ends lost 4 bases at V and 2 bases at J; junction bases unmatched: 1. The length of the CDR3 is 14 residues. Written as DNA, the CDR3 is TGCAGCGTTGGGACAGGGACTGGGGCCAACGTCCTGACTTTC. Its translation: CSVGTGTGANVLTF.

The chain links TRBV5-6 to TRBJ2-1; D remains unclear. Trimming left V 2 bases short and J 8 bases short, with 5 bases between. Germline CDR1 is SGHDT and CDR2 is YYEEEE. The CDR3 sequence is 11 residues long. The CDR3 DNA sequence: TGTGCCAGCAGCTTAAGGTATGAGCAGTTCTTC. Encoded protein: CASSLRYEQFF.

In its sample, this clonotype was seen a few times. The chain links TRBV20-1 to TRBJ1-1; D possibly corresponds to TRBD1 (5 bases). The V gene lost 6 bases and the J gene lost 8 bases, with 19 bases spanning the gap. The CDR3 has 13 residues. Germline CDR1 and CDR2: DFQATT and SNEGSKA (reference sequence). CDR3 DNA: TGCAGTGCACATCGACAGACTGACGGGGAAGCTTTCTTT. Translated, it gives CSAHRQTDGEAFF.

The sample holds a few counts of this clonotype. The chain carries TRBV5-1 and TRBJ2-3; possible D gene TRBD2, 7 bases. This CDR3 contains 18 residues. Per the germline V gene, CDR1 is SGHRS and CDR2 is YFSETQ. With 4 bases removed from V and 3 bases from J, the gap between germline ends came to 24 bases. The CDR3, as DNA: TGCGCCAGCAGCCGGATGTGGGGGGGCCTGAGCGAGACAGATACGCAGTATTTT. As protein: CASSRMWGGLSETDTQYF.

This clonotype was observed a few times. The chain combines TRBV5-1 with TRBJ1-6, with D hard to call. CDR1 SGHRS and CDR2 YFSETQ come from the germline V gene. CDR3 length: 15 amino acids. The V gene lost 4 bases and the J gene lost 2 bases, with 10 bases spanning the gap. As DNA, the CDR3 is TGCGCCAGCAGCATGGGAGGGACCTATAATTCACCCCTCCACTTT. This codes for CASSMGGTYNSPLHF.

The chain carries TRBV12-3 or TRBV12-4 and TRBJ1-5, with TRBD1 as a possible D gene (5 bases). The ends were cut back, 2 bases at V and 11 bases at J, with 10 bases in the middle. The CDR3 totals 12 residues. CDR3 nucleotide sequence: TGTGCCAGCAGTTTATTAACAGGTGCCCAGCATTTT. Translated, it gives CASSLLTGAQHF.

By proportion, this clonotype is medium-sized. This chain uses TRBV4-3 with TRBJ2-1; 8 nucleotides align to TRBD2. With V trimmed by 2 bases and J by 2 bases, 2 bases remained unmatched. Germline V gene data show CDR1 as LGHNA and CDR2 as YSLEER. The CDR3 totals 15 residues. The CDR3 region has the DNA TGCGCCAGCAGCCAACTGCGGGGGGCCTACAATGAGCAGTTCTTC. This codes for CASSQLRGAYNEQFF.

The chain links TRBV20-1 to TRBJ2-5, with 10 bases fitting TRBD2. Losses at the gene ends were 4 bases for V and 0 bases for J; bases not matched to a gene: 8. The CDR3 is 16 amino acids. Per germline, CDR1 DFQATT and CDR2 SNEGSKA (reference sequence). The DNA for the CDR3 is TGCAGTGCTAAAGGTCCTAGCGGGGGCCACCAAGAGACCCAGTACTTC. Amino acids: CSAKGPSGGHQETQYF.

This clonotype has only a few counts. The chain couples TRBV12-3 or TRBV12-4 to TRBJ1-1; 8 bases align to TRBD1. The CDR3 has 15 residues. V lost 7 bases, J lost 3 bases, and 10 bases stayed unmatched. The CDR3 sequence is CASNMAGGAYTEAFF. CDR3 bases: TGTGCCAGCAATATGGCAGGGGGCGCATACACTGAAGCTTTCTTT.

J is TRBJ2-3 and V is TRBV20-1; D may match TRBD1 or TRBD2 (5 bases each). From germline, CDR1 is DFQATT and CDR2 SNEGSKA (reference sequence). CDR3 size: 15 residues. V lost 5 bases to trimming and J lost 0 bases, with 15 bases between them. This CDR3 reads CSALDSWTSTDTQYF. Here the CDR3 DNA reads TGCAGTGCTCTTGACAGCTGGACTAGCACAGATACGCAGTATTTT.

This clonotype was recorded many times. The CDR3 nucleotides are TGTGCCAGCAGCTCCCGTATGTCTATGACGTCCGAGCAGTACTTC. Its translation: CASSSRMSMTSEQYF. The chain employs TRBV11-2 and TRBJ2-7; unclear D gene. V lost 4 bases, J lost 6 bases, and 19 bases lay in between. In germline, CDR1 is SGHAT, CDR2 FQNNGV. The CDR3 loop spans 15 amino acids.

The genes are TRBV12-3 or TRBV12-4 and TRBJ1-1; D gene uncertain. The CDR3 runs 11 residues. V lost 0 bases and J 10 bases, leaving 6 bases between the germline ends. CDR3 in DNA: TGTGCCAGCAGTTTAGCGGCGGTAGCTTTCTTT. Amino acids: CASSLAAVAFF.

The genes are TRBV15 and TRBJ1-6; unclear D gene. Germline V gives CDR1 LNHNV, CDR2 YYDKDF (reference sequence). CDR3 length: 15 amino acids. Trimming removed 1 base at V and 7 bases at J, with 11 bases between. The CDR3 DNA reads as TGTGCCACCAGCAGAGCCGGAGTGTACAATTCACCCCTCCACTTT. It yields the protein CATSRAGVYNSPLHF.

This clonotype turned up a few times. V gene TRBV7-6 combines with J gene TRBJ2-7; TRBD1 matches at 7 bases. Germline V gene lookup returns CDR1 SGHVS and CDR2 FNYEAQ. The CDR3 has 15 residues. Trimming removed 4 bases from V and 2 bases from J; junction bases left unmatched: 8. The CDR3 here is CASSSPGQGAYEQYF. CDR3 in DNA: TGTGCCAGCAGCTCTCCAGGGCAGGGGGCCTACGAGCAGTACTTC.

This clonotype was recorded many times. V is TRBV5-1 and J is TRBJ2-5, with 10 bases fitting TRBD2. CDR1 is SGHRS, CDR2 YFSETQ, per germline. The V segment lost 8 bases and the J segment 1 base; nucleotides outside the gene matches: 2. The CDR3 totals 13 residues. The CDR3 here is CASSGGPQETQYF. In DNA, the CDR3 is TGCGCCAGTAGCGGGGGGCCCCAAGAGACCCAGTACTTC.

This clonotype was seen repeatedly, ten times or more. The chain recombines TRBV15 with TRBJ2-7; 7 bases match TRBD1. Germline CDR1 LNHNV, CDR2 YYDKDF (reference sequence). The CDR3 consists of 16 residues. Losses at the gene ends were 6 bases for V and 2 bases for J; bases not matched to a gene: 13. CDR3 residues: CATSLEPMGQPYEQYF. The CDR3, as DNA: TGTGCCACCAGTTTGGAACCAATGGGACAGCCCTACGAGCAGTACTTC.

Only a few counts were recorded for this clonotype. This chain joins TRBV14 and TRBJ2-1; TRBD2 aligns across 7 bases. This CDR3 comprises 18 residues. Germline assignment: CDR1 SGHDN and CDR2 FVKESK. The V segment lost 4 bases and the J segment 0 bases; nucleotides outside the gene matches: 12. The CDR3 reads CASSLLGLRPSSYNEQFF. Here the CDR3 DNA reads TGTGCCAGCAGCCTACTGGGACTACGGCCTAGCTCCTACAATGAGCAGTTCTTC. Complete variable domain (other parts from reference TRBV14 and TRBJ2-1): EAGVTQFPSHSVIEKGQTVTLRCDPISGHDNLYWYRRVMGKEIKFLLHFVKESKQDESGMPNNRFLAERTGGTYSTLKVQPAELEDSGVYFCASSLLGLRPSSYNEQFFGPGTRLTVL.